In terms of frequency, the clone carrying this T cell receptor (beta chain) is medium-sized. One tube held mixed TRB-A and TRB-B primer pools for touch-down PCR. TCRdb re-called the multiplex PCR reads and catalogs CDR3 proteins one per entry, DNA excluded. The repertoire table contains 3,000 to 3,500 distinct CDR3 sequences. The sample originates from a study of T cell clusters in autoimmune cytopenias. Overall study context: A median age of around 59 years and mean of around 55 years characterized healthy donor controls.

TRB amplification used 250 ng of peripheral blood genomic DNA. This same sample was also part of a study on T cell repertoires in aging, cancer and after chemotherapy. From that report: Six age groups, ranging from 30 or younger to 70 or older, included the donors. Age-matched healthy donors had significantly more diverse, less clonal blood TCR repertoires than untreated cancer patients. In cancer patients, declining TCR diversity with age involved lost richness and lost evenness.

Sequenced sample: peripheral blood. The clonotype was recovered from a human donor in good health.

Here the CDR3 reads CSARDMLGTTYEQYF. The chain carries TRBV20-1 and TRBJ2-7; TCRdb returns TRBD1, unconfirmable since there is no DNA. This CDR3 region has 15 residues. Per germline, CDR1 DFQATT and CDR2 SNEGSKA (reference sequence).